Detailed here is one TCR beta chain. The data stem from a study of human T cells and chemical hapten exposure. Study background: Patch tests put 0.01% DPC on the upper back, and the results were checked at 6 days. Patients, largely female, had alopecia areata, totalis or universalis.

Time point: patch test 3, about 24 weeks after DPC sensitization. Regarding treatment: therapeutic diphenylcyclopropenone sensitization with weekly scalp DPC. Germline CDR1 DFQATT, CDR2 SNEGSKA (reference sequence). V gave up 3 bases and J gave up 5 bases, with 19 bases separating them. The CDR3 is made up of 16 amino acids. Original data processing: Samples ranged from about 23,224 to 690,600 TCRs, with a median of roughly 95,000. A single record per CDR3 protein comes from TCRdb applying MiXCR to the RACE reads. TCRdb assigned the V and J calls; the authors' analysis was not used. The sample consists of 50,000 to 65,000 distinct CDR3 sequences, 9.9% of them appearing once.

This TCR was recovered from a woman aged 40 to 49 with alopecia areata. Some clones in this sample may be carry-over from other donors' samples. The chain combines TRBV20-1 with TRBJ1-4; maybe TRBD1 (5 bases). The sequencing here drew on whole blood, taken in connection with sensitization to the hapten diphenylcyclopropenone (DPC). The CDR3 loop reads CSASRGRDPGNEKLFF. CDR3 DNA: TGCAGTGCTAGTAGGGGCAGGGACCCAGGGAATGAAAAACTGTTTTTT.